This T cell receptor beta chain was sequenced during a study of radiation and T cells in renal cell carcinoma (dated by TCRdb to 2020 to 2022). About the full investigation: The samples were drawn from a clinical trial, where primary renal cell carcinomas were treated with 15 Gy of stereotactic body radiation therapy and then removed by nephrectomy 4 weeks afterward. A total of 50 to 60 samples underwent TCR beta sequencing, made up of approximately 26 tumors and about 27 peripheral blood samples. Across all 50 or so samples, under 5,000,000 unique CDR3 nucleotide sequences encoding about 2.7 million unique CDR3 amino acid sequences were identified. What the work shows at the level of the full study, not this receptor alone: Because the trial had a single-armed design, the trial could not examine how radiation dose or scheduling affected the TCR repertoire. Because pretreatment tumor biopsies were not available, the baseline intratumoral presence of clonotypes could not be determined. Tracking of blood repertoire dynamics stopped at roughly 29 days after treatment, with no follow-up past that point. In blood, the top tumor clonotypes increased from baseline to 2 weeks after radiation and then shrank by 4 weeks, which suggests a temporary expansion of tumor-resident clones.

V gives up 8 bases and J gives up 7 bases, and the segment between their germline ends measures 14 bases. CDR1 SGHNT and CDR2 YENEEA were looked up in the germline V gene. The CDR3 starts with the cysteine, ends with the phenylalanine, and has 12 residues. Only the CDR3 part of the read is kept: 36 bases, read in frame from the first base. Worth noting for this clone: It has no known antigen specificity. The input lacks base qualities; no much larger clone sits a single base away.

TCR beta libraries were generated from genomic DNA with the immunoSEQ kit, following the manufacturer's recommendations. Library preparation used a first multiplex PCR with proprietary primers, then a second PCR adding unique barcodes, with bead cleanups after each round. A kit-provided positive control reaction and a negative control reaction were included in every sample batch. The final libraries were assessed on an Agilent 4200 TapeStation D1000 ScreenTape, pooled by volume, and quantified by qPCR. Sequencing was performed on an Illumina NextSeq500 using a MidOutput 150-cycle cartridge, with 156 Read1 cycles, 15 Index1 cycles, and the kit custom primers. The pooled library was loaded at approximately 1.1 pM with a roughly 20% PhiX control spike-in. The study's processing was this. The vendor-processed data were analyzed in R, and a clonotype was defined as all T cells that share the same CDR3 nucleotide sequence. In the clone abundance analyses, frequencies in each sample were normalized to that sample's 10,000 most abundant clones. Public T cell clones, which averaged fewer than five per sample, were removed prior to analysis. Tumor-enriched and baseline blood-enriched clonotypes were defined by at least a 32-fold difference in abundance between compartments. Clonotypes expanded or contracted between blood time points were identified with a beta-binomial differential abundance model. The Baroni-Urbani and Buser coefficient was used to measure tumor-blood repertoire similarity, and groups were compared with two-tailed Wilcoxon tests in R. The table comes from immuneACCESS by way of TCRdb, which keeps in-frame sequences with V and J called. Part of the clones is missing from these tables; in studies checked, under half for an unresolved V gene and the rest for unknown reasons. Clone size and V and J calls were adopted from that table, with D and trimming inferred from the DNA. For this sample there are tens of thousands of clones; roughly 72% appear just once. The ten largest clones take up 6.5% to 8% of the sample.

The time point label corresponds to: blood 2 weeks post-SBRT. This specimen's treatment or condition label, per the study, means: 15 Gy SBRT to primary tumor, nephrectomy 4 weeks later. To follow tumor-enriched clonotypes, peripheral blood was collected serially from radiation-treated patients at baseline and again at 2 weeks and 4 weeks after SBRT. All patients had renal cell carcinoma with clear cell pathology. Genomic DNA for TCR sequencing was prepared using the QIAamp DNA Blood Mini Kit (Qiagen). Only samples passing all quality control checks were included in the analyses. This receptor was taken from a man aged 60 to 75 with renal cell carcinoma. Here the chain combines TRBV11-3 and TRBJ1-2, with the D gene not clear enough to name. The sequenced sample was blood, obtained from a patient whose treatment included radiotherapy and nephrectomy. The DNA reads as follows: TGTGCCAGCGGGGTTTCCTCCAGTGGCTACACCTTC. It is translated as CASGVSSSGYTF.